This T cell receptor beta chain originates from a study of CD8+ T cells in alopecia areata. Study-wide points: Although TCR sharing was seen in mice, sharing across patients was less clear, possibly for HLA-related reasons.

Notes on this clone: The antigen remains undetermined.

Germline CDR1 is SNHLY and CDR2 is FYNNEI. The V gene lost 7 bases and the J gene lost 1 base, with 7 bases spanning the gap. The CDR3 loop spans 12 amino acids. Treatment described: oral pan-JAK inhibitor, 5-10 mg twice daily. RNA was isolated and reverse transcribed to cDNA, the sequencing template. Assay used: immunoSEQ multiplex PCR; TCRdb lists only in-frame clones, some missing. The sample has over 100,000 clones, around 56% seen once. The rearrangement joins TRBV2 to TRBJ2-5; D is unresolved. This sample comprised CD4+ T cells sorted from blood, obtained at week 4, from a patient treated with tofacitinib. The clonotype was recovered from a human donor with alopecia areata. The CDR3 DNA reads as TGTGCCAGCAAGGGCAGCCAAGAGACCCAGTACTTC. Amino acids: CASKGSQETQYF. Full variable domain (rest looked up from reference TRBV2 and TRBJ2-5): EPEVTQTPSHQVTQMGQEVILRCVPISNHLYFYWYRQILGQKVEFLVSFYNNEISEKSEIFDDQFSVERPDGSNFTLKIRSTKLEDSAMYFCASKGSQETQYFGPGTRLLVL.